These 17 T cell receptor beta chains came from one sample sequenced in a study of blood T cells in healthy people across ages. It was with a sample-barcoded 5' primer and a J-beta primer mix that a second PCR of roughly 7 to 12 cycles was run. TCRdb processed the 5' RACE reads anew with MiXCR; each CDR3 protein has one entry. The table has about 1.4 million distinct CDR3 sequences, approximately 60% seen once; the top ten hold 5% to 7%. Sequenced sample: blood. The receptors stem from a man between 18 and 29 years old in good health.

This clonotype was detected once. The chain employs TRBV4-2 and TRBJ2-2; D gene uncertain. Between the trimmed V and J ends, which lost 0 bases and 7 bases, there was a span of 15 bases. Germline CDR1 reads LGHNA; CDR2 reads YNFKEQ. The CDR3 consists of 16 residues. The CDR3 DNA sequence: TGTGCCAGCAGCCAAGATCGGGTACTTTCCATCGGGGAGCTGTTTTTT. Translation: CASSQDRVLSIGELFF.

The rearrangement joins TRBV2 to TRBJ1-2; the D is unclear. CDR1 and CDR2 from the germline V gene are SNHLY and FYNNEI. The V end lost 8 bases, the J end lost 4 bases, and 11 bases lay between the germline ends. The CDR3 spans 12 residues. Here the CDR3 reads CASEDKTYGYTF. DNA for the CDR3: TGTGCCAGCGAAGACAAGACCTATGGCTACACCTTC.

In this sample, this clonotype turned up a few times. The genes are TRBV4-2 and TRBJ2-3, with TRBD2 as a possible D gene (6 bases). Between the trimmed V and J ends, which lost 2 bases and 1 base, there was a span of 22 bases. Looked up from germline, CDR1 is LGHNA and CDR2 is YNFKEQ. The CDR3 has 19 residues. The CDR3 region has the DNA TGTGCCAGCAGCCAATTTGTTGCGCGGGAACAGCGAGGCACAGATACGCAGTATTTT. This codes for CASSQFVAREQRGTDTQYF.

V is TRBV20-1 and J is TRBJ1-6; 7 positions agree with TRBD1. This CDR3 has 17 residues. Losses at the gene ends were 4 bases for V and 0 bases for J; bases not matched to a gene: 9. CDR1 and CDR2 from the germline V gene are DFQATT and SNEGSKA (reference sequence). CDR3 amino acids: CSATGGTASSYNSPLHF. In DNA, the CDR3 is TGCAGTGCTACCGGCGGGACAGCGAGCTCCTATAATTCACCCCTCCACTTT.

The CDR3 protein is CARTQTQYF. The CDR3 DNA reads as TGTGCCAGAACTCAGACCCAGTACTTC. V and J are TRBV27 and TRBJ2-5; D gene ambiguous. CDR3 length: 9 amino acids. The ends were cut back, 9 bases at V and 6 bases at J, with 5 bases in the middle. Germline assignment: CDR1 MNHEY and CDR2 SMNVEV (reference sequence).

V is TRBV20-1 and J is TRBJ2-7; unclear D gene. Germline V gene sequence: CDR1 DFQATT, CDR2 SNEGSKA (reference sequence). V lost 2 bases and J 7 bases, leaving 21 bases between the germline ends. The CDR3 length is 15 residues. CDR3 in amino acids: CSARSGGPPNNEQYF. CDR3 DNA sequence: TGCAGTGCTAGAAGTGGCGGTCCCCCTAACAATGAGCAGTACTTC.

J is TRBJ1-2 and V is TRBV4-2; tentative D call: TRBD1 (6 bases). From germline, CDR1 is LGHNA and CDR2 YNFKEQ. The CDR3 length is 14 residues. The V gene lost 7 bases and the J gene lost 8 bases, with 20 bases spanning the gap. CDR3 loop: CASTGGGEGNGYTF. The CDR3 DNA reads as TGTGCCAGCACCGGCGGGGGCGAAGGTAACGGCTACACCTTC.

This clonotype was observed a single time. The chain joins TRBV5-6 to TRBJ2-5, with TRBD2 identical over 10 bases. The J call is in doubt because the DNA end fits TRBJ2-7 better. The CDR3 runs 16 residues. The germline V gene encodes CDR1 SGHDT and CDR2 YYEEEE. In DNA form, the CDR3 reads TGTGCCAGCAGCTTGGATAGCGGGGGGACTCCCTACGAGCAGTACTTC. It is translated as CASSLDSGGTPYEQYF.

The chain has TRBV28 and TRBJ2-3; D remains ambiguous. V lost 2 bases and J lost 9, with 12 bases in between. The CDR3 spans 13 residues. Per the germline V gene, CDR1 is MDHEN and CDR2 is SYDVKM. The CDR3 region has the DNA TGTGCCAGCAGTTTACCACACCCTGACACGCAGTATTTT. Translation gives CASSLPHPDTQYF.

The V and J genes are TRBV6-2 or TRBV6-3 and TRBJ1-2; D gene unclear. With 6 bases removed from V and 0 bases from J, the gap between germline ends came to 5 bases. Per germline, CDR1 MNHEY and CDR2 SVGEGT. The CDR3 runs to 12 residues. The CDR3 region is CASRIANYGYTF. As DNA, the CDR3 is TGTGCCAGCAGGATAGCTAACTATGGCTACACCTTC.

The V gene is TRBV2, the J gene TRBJ2-1, with a weak D call TRBD2 (6 bases). CDR3 size: 12 residues. Trimming took off 4 bases at V and 5 bases at J, with 6 bases between the two ends. Germline CDR1 SNHLY, CDR2 FYNNEI. The CDR3, as DNA: TGTGCCAGCAGTGGCGGGAACAATGAGCAGTTCTTC. Protein: CASSGGNNEQFF. Based on the CDR3 plus reference TRBV2 and TRBJ2-1, the full variable domain is EPEVTQTPSHQVTQMGQEVILRCVPISNHLYFYWYRQILGQKVEFLVSFYNNEISEKSEIFDDQFSVERPDGSNFTLKIRSTKLEDSAMYFCASSGGNNEQFFGPGTRLTVL.

This rearrangement joins TRBV6-2 or TRBV6-3 to TRBJ2-3, with D possibly TRBD1 on 5 matching bases. CDR1 MNHEY and CDR2 SVGEGT come from the germline V gene. V shed 2 bases and J shed 4 bases, with 13 bases lying between them. This CDR3 is 15 amino acids long. CDR3 nucleotides: TGTGCCAGCAGTTACGGCAGGGTGGTCGCAGATACGCAGTATTTT. It is translated as CASSYGRVVADTQYF.

The chain has TRBV20-1 and TRBJ2-3; no firm D call. Trimming took 5 bases from V and 2 from J, leaving 8 bases between them. The germline V gene encodes CDR1 DFQATT and CDR2 SNEGSKA (reference sequence). This CDR3 is built from 12 residues. The CDR3 region is CSAHLNTDTQYF. Written as DNA, the CDR3 is TGCAGTGCTCACCTTAACACAGATACGCAGTATTTT.

This clonotype turned up a few times. The chain employs TRBV29-1 and TRBJ2-7; 9 nucleotides line up with TRBD1. There are 13 residues in the CDR3. The germline V gene encodes CDR1 SQVTM and CDR2 ANQGSEA. The V segment lost 7 bases and the J segment 5 bases; nucleotides outside the gene matches: 9. CDR3 bases: TGCAGCGCCGGCGGGGACAGGGACAACGAGCAGTACTTC. Residues: CSAGGDRDNEQYF.

This chain uses TRBV29-1 with TRBJ1-1; D perhaps matches TRBD1 (5 bases). This CDR3 region has 14 residues. Germline-derived CDR1 and CDR2 are SQVTM and ANQGSEA. The V gene lost 3 bases and the J gene lost 5 bases, with 16 bases spanning the gap. The CDR3: CSVDWTRAGTEAFF. The CDR3 coding sequence is TGCAGCGTTGATTGGACACGGGCGGGGACTGAAGCTTTCTTT. The full variable domain, in which reference TRBV29-1 and TRBJ1-1 provide the parts outside the CDR3, is SAVISQKPSRDICQRGTSLTIQCQVDSQVTMMFWYRQQPGQSLTLIATANQGSEATYESGFVIDKFPISRPNLTFSTLTVSNMSPEDSSIYLCSVDWTRAGTEAFFGQGTRLTVV.

The chain employs TRBV29-1 and TRBJ2-7, with 11 bases that match TRBD2. The germline gives CDR1 SQVTM, CDR2 ANQGSEA. The CDR3 has 13 amino acids. V was pared by 7 bases and J by 4 bases, with 6 bases of the junction left unmatched. For the CDR3, the DNA is TGCAGCGCCTTGACTAGCGGGAATTACGAGCAGTACTTC. It codes for CSALTSGNYEQYF.

Only a few counts were recorded for this clonotype. The chain employs TRBV7-2 and TRBJ2-5; D not resolved. V gave up 7 bases and J gave up 4 bases, with 4 bases separating them. Germline V gene sequence: CDR1 SGHTA, CDR2 FQGNSA. This CDR3 has 10 residues. The CDR3 loop is CASNGETQYF. The CDR3 DNA reads as TGTGCCAGCAACGGAGAGACCCAGTACTTC.